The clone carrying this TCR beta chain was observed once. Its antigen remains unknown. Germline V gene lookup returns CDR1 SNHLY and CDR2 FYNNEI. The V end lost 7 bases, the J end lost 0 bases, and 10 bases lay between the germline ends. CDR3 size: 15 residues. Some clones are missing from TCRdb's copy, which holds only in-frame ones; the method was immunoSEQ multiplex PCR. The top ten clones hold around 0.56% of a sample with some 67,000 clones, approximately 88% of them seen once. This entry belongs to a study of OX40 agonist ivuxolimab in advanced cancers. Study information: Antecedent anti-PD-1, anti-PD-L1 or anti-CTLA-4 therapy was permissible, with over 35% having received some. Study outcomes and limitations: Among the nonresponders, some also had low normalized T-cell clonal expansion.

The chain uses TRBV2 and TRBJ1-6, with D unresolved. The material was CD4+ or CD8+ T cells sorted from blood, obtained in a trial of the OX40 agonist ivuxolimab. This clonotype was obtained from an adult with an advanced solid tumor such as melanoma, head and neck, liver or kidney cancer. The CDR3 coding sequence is TGTGCCAGCAACGGACTGAGCTCCTATAATTCACCCCTCCACTTT. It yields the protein CASNGLSSYNSPLHF.